This TCR beta chain was sequenced for a study of T cells in Graves' hyperthyroidism and ophthalmopathy. Study details: Sampling of peripheral blood happened at initial diagnosis, prior to any treatment. Study-level findings and limits: Researchers found most expanded thyroid clonotypes above 0.001 in blood as well.

The hyperthyroidism was newly diagnosed and had lasted under 2 months; the patients were aged 18 to 65. RNA transcripts gave rise to amplified TCR beta CDR3 regions. The TCR CDR3 first-round RT-PCR relied on the HTBI primer set. TCRdb passed the multiplex PCR reads through MiXCR, listing each CDR3 protein once. This table holds under 200,000 distinct CDR3 sequences, around 8.9% found once. Germline values: CDR1 MGHRA, CDR2 YSYEKL. Trimming shortened V by 3 bases and J by 4 bases, and 18 bases separated the two germline ends. The CDR3 has 16 residues. This clonotype was recorded at least ten times. No antigen is known for it.

The receptor was derived from a woman aged 18-29 years with Graves' hyperthyroidism that later progressed to Graves' ophthalmopathy. Sequencing was done on a sample of blood. The rearrangement uses TRBV4-1 and TRBJ1-1; TRBD1 is a possible D gene (6 bases). The CDR3 nucleotides read TGCGCCAGCAGCCAGACCTCGGGACAAGCGGGCACTGAAGCTTTCTTT. It yields the protein CASSQTSGQAGTEAFF.